Shown below are 17 T cell receptor beta chains from a single sample sequenced in a study of blood T cell repertoires in COVID-19. Libraries were prepared by immunoSEQ multiplex PCR; TCRdb keeps only in-frame clonotypes and omits some of them. The sample comprises fewer than 250,000 clones, roughly 80% of which are singletons, and about 7% rests with the top ten. The sample taken for sequencing was peripheral blood. Receptors originate from a man aged 55-75 years with acute or convalescent COVID-19.

This chain links TRBV5-1 with TRBJ2-1, with 8 bases matching TRBD2. The CDR3 length is 14 residues. V dropped 4 bases and J dropped 4; count of bases not matched to a gene: 4. Germline values: CDR1 SGHRS, CDR2 YFSETQ. The CDR3 region has the DNA TGCGCCAGCAGCCCTAGACTAGCGTACAATGAGCAGTTCTTC. Translated, it gives CASSPRLAYNEQFF.

The V call is TRBV2, the J call TRBJ2-3; a possible D gene is TRBD2 (6 bases). V lost 2 bases to trimming and J lost 0 bases, with 21 bases between them. CDR3 length: 19 amino acids. The germline CDR1 and CDR2 sequences are SNHLY and FYNNEI. CDR3 in DNA: TGTGCCAGCAGTGAACCGCTCCGGGACCGCGGGACTAGCACAGATACGCAGTATTTT. It yields the protein CASSEPLRDRGTSTDTQYF.

This sequence joins TRBV18 and TRBJ1-1; D perhaps matches TRBD1 (6 bases). This CDR3 spans 14 amino acids. V was trimmed by 3 bases and J by 6 bases, leaving 14 bases between them. Germline lookup yields CDR1 KGHSH and CDR2 LQKENI. CDR3 sequence (DNA): TGTGCCAGCTCACCCGGAGTCGACAGGCCTGAAGCTTTCTTT. It specifies CASSPGVDRPEAFF.

J is TRBJ2-2 and V is TRBV29-1, with 7 bases aligning to TRBD1. Germline assignment: CDR1 SQVTM and CDR2 ANQGSEA. V lost 5 bases and J lost 4; bases outside the gene matches: 7. The CDR3 spans 14 residues. For the CDR3, the DNA is TGCAGCGTTAGGGTGACAGGGAGCACCGGGGAGCTGTTTTTT. Its translation: CSVRVTGSTGELFF.

This clone was counted once. The rearrangement uses TRBV6-5 and TRBJ2-3; TRBD2 matches at 8 bases. The CDR3 is 15 amino acids. Germline assignment: CDR1 MNHEY and CDR2 SVGAGI. V lost 5 bases to trimming and J lost 5 bases; unmatched junction nucleotides: 9. The CDR3 sequence is CASSSREGGLDTQYF. CDR3 DNA sequence: TGTGCCAGCAGTAGTCGGGAGGGGGGCTTAGATACGCAGTATTTT.

V gene TRBV6-7 combines with J gene TRBJ2-2; D call uncertain. Being an ORF, TRBV6-7 has a function that is uncertain. CDR3 length: 12 residues. The CDR3 coding sequence is TGTGCGGGCAGCACTTCCACCGGGGAGCTGTTTTTT. This gives the protein CAGSTSTGELFF.

J is TRBJ2-7 and V is TRBV11-2, with TRBD1 matching 7 bases. This CDR3 region has 13 residues. V lost 3 bases and J lost 3; bases outside the gene matches: 2. The germline CDR1 and CDR2 sequences are SGHAT and FQNNGV. This CDR3 reads CASSFRDSYEQYF. CDR3 sequence (DNA): TGTGCCAGCAGCTTCCGGGACAGCTACGAGCAGTACTTC.

J is TRBJ2-7 and V is TRBV7-9, with TRBD1 identical over 8 bases. J gave up 6 bases and V 5 bases, and 9 bases lay outside the gene matches. Looked up from germline, CDR1 is SEHNR and CDR2 is FQNEAQ (reference sequence). The CDR3 is 14 residues long. The CDR3 DNA sequence: TGTGCCAGCAGCCCTCGACAGGGGACCGTCGAGCAGTACTTC. This translates into CASSPRQGTVEQYF.

The chain employs TRBV4-1 and TRBJ2-1, with a weak D call TRBD2 (6 bases). This CDR3 is built from 17 residues. Trimming cost V 0 bases and J 2 bases, with 14 bases left between them. Germline CDR1 MGHRA, CDR2 YSYEKL. CDR3 region: CASSQDGRNFPYNEQFF. Here the CDR3 DNA reads TGCGCCAGCAGCCAAGATGGGAGGAACTTTCCCTACAATGAGCAGTTCTTC.

The chain links TRBV19 to TRBJ1-2; 9 positions match TRBD1. Germline V gene data show CDR1 as LNHDA and CDR2 as SQIVND (reference sequence). Trimming cost V 4 bases and J 2 bases; bases outside gene matches: 2. This CDR3 is 14 amino acids long. The CDR3 reads CASSTGQGNYGYTF. As DNA, the CDR3 is TGTGCCAGTAGTACCGGACAGGGGAACTATGGCTACACCTTC.

The genes are TRBV7-9 and TRBJ2-7, with D possibly TRBD2 on 5 matching bases. Per germline, CDR1 SEHNR and CDR2 FQNEAQ (reference sequence). Trimming took 7 bases from V and 3 from J, leaving 19 bases between them. The CDR3 is 15 residues long. The chain's CDR3 is CASTSGNTLFYEQYF. For the CDR3, the DNA is TGTGCCAGCACCTCCGGGAATACACTTTTCTACGAGCAGTACTTC.

The V and J genes are TRBV19 and TRBJ2-1; 7 bases line up with TRBD1. CDR3 length equals 17 residues. V was pared by 5 bases and J by 2 bases, with 12 bases of the junction left unmatched. Germline CDR1 is LNHDA and CDR2 is SQIVND (reference sequence). The CDR3 protein is CASSGTGQRMTYNEQFF. The DNA of the CDR3 is TGTGCCAGTAGTGGCACGGGACAGAGGATGACCTACAATGAGCAGTTCTTC.

The chain uses TRBV19 and TRBJ2-1, with 8 bases fitting TRBD2. CDR3 length: 15 residues. Germline assignment: CDR1 LNHDA and CDR2 SQIVND (reference sequence). V was pared by 2 bases and J by 4 bases, with 4 bases of the junction left unmatched. CDR3 DNA: TGTGCCAGTAGTATAATTACTAGCGGATACAATGAGCAGTTCTTC. Its protein is CASSIITSGYNEQFF.

The chain carries TRBV6-5 and TRBJ2-7; TRBD2 might be the D (5 bases). V was trimmed by 6 bases and J by 12 bases, leaving 15 bases between them. The germline CDR1 and CDR2 sequences are MNHEY and SVGAGI. CDR3 size: 11 residues. The CDR3 bases are TGTGCCAGCAGCCCCGGACTTTCACTGTACTTC. This translates into CASSPGLSLYF.

This clone was observed a handful of times. The V gene is TRBV11-3, the J gene TRBJ2-1, with 11 bases identical to TRBD2. The V segment lost 5 bases and the J segment 6 bases; nucleotides outside the gene matches: 6. Germline lookup yields CDR1 SGHNT and CDR2 YENEEA. CDR3 length: 15 residues. The CDR3 here is CASSLLAGGINEQFF. In DNA, the CDR3 is TGTGCCAGCAGCCTTTTAGCGGGAGGGATCAATGAGCAGTTCTTC.

In its sample, this clone was seen once. The rearrangement links TRBV7-8 to TRBJ2-4; D not certain. The germline V and J ends were trimmed by 1 base and 8 bases, with 9 bases remaining between them. The CDR3 covers 13 residues. Germline values: CDR1 SGHVS, CDR2 FQNEAQ. The CDR3 DNA follows: TGTGCCAGCAGCTTAGTTAGCCGGGACATTCAGTACTTC. Protein sequence: CASSLVSRDIQYF.

The chain links TRBV6-5 to TRBJ2-2; D is possibly TRBD1 (6 bases). The CDR3 spans 15 residues. The germline V gene encodes CDR1 MNHEY and CDR2 SVGAGI. Trimming left V 2 bases short and J 2 bases short, with 9 bases between. The CDR3 nucleotides read TGTGCCAGCAGTTACACAGGGATCAACACCGGGGAGCTGTTTTTT. Translating it yields CASSYTGINTGELFF.